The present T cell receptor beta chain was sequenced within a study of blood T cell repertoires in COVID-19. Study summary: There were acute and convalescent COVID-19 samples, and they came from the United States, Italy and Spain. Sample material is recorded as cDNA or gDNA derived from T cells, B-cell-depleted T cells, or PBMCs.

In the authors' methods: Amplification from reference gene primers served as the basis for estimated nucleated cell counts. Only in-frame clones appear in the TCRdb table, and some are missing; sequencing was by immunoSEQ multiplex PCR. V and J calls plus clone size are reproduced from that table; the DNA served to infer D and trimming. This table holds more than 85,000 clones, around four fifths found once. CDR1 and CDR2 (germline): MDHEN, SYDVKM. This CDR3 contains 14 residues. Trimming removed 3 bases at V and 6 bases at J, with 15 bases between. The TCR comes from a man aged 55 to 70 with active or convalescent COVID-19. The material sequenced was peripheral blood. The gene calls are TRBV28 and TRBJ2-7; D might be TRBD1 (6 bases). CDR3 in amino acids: CASSFRRGMAEQYF. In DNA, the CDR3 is TGTGCCAGCAGTTTTCGCAGGGGCATGGCCGAGCAGTACTTC. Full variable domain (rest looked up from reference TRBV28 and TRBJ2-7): DVKVTQSSRYLVKRTGEKVFLECVQDMDHENMFWYRQDPGLGLRLIYFSYDVKMKEKGDIPEGYSVSREKKERFSLILESASTNQTSMYLCASSFRRGMAEQYFGPGTRLTVT.